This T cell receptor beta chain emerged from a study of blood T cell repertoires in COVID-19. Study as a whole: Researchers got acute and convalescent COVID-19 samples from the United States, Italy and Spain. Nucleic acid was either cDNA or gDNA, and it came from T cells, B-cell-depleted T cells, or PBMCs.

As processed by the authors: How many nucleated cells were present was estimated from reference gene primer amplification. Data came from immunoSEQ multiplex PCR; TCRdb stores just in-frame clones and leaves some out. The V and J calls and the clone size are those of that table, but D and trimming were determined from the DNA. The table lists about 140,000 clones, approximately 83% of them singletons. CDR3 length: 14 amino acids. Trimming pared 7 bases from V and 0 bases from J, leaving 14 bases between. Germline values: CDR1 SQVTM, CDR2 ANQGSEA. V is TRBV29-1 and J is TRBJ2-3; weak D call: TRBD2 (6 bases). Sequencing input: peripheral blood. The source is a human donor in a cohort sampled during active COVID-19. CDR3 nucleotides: TGCAGCGCCGACAATAGCGGCAGCACAGATACGCAGTATTTT. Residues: CSADNSGSTDTQYF.